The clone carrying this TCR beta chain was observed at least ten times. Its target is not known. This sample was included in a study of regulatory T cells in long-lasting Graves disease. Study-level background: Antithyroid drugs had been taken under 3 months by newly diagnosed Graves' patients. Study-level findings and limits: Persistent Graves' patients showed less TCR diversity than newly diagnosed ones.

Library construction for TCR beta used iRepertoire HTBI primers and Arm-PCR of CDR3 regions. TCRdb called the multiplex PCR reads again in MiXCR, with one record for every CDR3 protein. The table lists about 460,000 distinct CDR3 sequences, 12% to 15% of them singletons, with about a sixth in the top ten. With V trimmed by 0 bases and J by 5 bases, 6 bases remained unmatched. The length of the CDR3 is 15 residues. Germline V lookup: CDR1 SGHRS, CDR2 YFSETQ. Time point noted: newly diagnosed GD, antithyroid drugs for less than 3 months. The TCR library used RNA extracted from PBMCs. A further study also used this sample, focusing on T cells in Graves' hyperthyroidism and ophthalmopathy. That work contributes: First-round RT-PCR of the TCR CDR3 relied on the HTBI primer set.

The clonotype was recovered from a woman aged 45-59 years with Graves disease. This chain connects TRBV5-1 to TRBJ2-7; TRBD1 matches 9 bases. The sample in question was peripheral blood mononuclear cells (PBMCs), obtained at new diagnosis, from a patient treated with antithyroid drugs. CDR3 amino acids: CASSLGTGALDEQYF. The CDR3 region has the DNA TGCGCCAGCAGCTTGGGGACAGGGGCGCTCGACGAGCAGTACTTC.